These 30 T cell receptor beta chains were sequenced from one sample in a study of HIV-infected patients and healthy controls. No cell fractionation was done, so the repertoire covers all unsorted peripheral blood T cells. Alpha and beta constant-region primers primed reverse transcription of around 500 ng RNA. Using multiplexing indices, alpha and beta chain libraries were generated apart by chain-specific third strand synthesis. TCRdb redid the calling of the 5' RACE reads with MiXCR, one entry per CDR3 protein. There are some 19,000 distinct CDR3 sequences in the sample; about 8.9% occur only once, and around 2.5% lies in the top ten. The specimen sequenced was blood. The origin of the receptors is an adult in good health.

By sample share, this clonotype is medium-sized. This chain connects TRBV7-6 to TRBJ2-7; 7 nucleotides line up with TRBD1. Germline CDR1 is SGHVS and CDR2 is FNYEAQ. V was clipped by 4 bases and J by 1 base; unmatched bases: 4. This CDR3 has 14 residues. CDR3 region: CASSSGTVSYEQYF. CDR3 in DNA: TGTGCCAGCAGCTCCGGGACAGTTTCCTACGAGCAGTACTTC.

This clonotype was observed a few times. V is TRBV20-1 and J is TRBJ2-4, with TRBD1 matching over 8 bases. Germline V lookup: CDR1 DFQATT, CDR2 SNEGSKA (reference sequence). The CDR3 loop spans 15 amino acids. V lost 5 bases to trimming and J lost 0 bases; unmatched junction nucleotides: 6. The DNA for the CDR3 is TGCAGTGCTCCTACAGGGGGACTAGCCAAAAACATTCAGTACTTC. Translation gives CSAPTGGLAKNIQYF.

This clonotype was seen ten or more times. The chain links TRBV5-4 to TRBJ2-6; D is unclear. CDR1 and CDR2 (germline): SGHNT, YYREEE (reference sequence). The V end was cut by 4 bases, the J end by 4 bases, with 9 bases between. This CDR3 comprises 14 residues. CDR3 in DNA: TGTGCCAGCAGCCTCAGAACGGGGGCCAACGTCCTGACTTTC. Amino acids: CASSLRTGANVLTF.

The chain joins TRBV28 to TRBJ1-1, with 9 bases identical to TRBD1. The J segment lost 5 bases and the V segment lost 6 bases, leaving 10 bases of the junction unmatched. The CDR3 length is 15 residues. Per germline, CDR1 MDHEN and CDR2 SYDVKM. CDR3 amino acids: CASSPGTGLETEAFF. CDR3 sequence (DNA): TGTGCCAGCAGCCCTGGGACAGGGTTAGAAACTGAAGCTTTCTTT. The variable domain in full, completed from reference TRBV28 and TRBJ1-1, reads DVKVTQSSRYLVKRTGEKVFLECVQDMDHENMFWYRQDPGLGLRLIYFSYDVKMKEKGDIPEGYSVSREKKERFSLILESASTNQTSMYLCASSPGTGLETEAFFGQGTRLTVV.

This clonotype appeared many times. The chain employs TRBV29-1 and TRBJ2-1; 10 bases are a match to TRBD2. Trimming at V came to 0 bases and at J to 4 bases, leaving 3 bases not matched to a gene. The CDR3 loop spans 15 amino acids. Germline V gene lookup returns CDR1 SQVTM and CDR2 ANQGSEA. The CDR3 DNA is TGCAGCGTTGAAGAACTAGCGGGGACTTACAATGAGCAGTTCTTC. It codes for CSVEELAGTYNEQFF.

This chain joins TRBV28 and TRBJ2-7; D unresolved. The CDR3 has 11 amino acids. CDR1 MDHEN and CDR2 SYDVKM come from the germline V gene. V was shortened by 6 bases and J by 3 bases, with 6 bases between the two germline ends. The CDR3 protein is CASSPNYEQYF. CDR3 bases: TGTGCCAGCAGCCCTAACTACGAGCAGTACTTC.

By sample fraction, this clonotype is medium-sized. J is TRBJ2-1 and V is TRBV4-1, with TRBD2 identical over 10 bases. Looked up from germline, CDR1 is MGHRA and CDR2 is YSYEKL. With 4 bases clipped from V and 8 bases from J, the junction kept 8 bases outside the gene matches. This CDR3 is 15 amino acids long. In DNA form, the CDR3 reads TGCGCCAGCAGCCGAGAGCGGGGGGGCCTCTATGAGCAGTTCTTC. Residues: CASSRERGGLYEQFF.

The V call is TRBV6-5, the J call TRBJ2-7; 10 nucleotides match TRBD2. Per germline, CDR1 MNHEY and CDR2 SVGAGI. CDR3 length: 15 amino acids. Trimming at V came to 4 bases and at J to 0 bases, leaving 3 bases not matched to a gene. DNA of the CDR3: TGTGCCAGCAGTTTCGAGCGGGGGGGCTCCTACGAGCAGTACTTC. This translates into CASSFERGGSYEQYF.

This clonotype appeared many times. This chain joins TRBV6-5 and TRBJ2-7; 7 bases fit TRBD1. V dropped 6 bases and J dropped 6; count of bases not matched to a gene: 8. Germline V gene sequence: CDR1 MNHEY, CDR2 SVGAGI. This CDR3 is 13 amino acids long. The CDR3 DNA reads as TGTGCCAGCAGATTAGACTACAGGGGCGAGCAGTACTTC. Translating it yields CASRLDYRGEQYF.

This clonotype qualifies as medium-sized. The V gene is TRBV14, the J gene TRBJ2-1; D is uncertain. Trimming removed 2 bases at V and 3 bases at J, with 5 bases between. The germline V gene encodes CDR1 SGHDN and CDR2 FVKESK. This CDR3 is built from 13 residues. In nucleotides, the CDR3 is TGTGCCAGCAGCCAACTACTCTACAATGAGCAGTTCTTC. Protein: CASSQLLYNEQFF.

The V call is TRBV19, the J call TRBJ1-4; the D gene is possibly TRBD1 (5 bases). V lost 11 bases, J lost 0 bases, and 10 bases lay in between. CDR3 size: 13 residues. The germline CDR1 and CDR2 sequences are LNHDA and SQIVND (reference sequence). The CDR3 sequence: CAGRGSTNEKLFF. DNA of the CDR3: TGTGCCGGAAGGGGATCAACTAATGAAAAACTGTTTTTT.

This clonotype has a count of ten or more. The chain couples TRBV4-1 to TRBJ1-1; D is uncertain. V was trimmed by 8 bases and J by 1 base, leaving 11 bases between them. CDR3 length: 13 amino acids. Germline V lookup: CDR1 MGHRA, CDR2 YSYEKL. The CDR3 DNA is TGCGCCAGCGGACCTTCCCCGAACACTGAAGCTTTCTTT. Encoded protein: CASGPSPNTEAFF.

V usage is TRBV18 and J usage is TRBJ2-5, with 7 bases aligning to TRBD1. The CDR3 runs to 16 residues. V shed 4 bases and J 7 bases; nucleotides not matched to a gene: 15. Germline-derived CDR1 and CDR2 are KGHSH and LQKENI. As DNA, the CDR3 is TGTGCCAGCTCACAAACCGGGACAGCGGATCCTAGGACCCAGTACTTC. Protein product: CASSQTGTADPRTQYF.

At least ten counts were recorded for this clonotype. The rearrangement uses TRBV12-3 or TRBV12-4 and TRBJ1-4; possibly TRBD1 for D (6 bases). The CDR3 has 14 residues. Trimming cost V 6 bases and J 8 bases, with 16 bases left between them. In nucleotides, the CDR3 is TGTGCCAGCAGACGGGACCACCAGGGGGAAAAACTGTTTTTT. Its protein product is CASRRDHQGEKLFF.

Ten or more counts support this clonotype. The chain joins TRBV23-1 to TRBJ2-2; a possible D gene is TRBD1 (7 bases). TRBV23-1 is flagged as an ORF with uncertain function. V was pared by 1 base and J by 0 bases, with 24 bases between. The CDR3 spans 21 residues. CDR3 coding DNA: TGCGCCAGCAGTCAATACACCGGGGGACCAGGGGGTCAAGCGAACACCGGGGAGCTGTTTTTT. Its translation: CASSQYTGGPGGQANTGELFF.

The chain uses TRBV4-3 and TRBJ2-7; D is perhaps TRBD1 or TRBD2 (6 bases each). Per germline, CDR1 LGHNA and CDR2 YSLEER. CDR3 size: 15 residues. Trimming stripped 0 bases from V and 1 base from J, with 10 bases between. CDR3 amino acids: CASSQEEGESYEQYF. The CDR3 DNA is TGCGCCAGCAGCCAAGAGGAGGGGGAGTCCTACGAGCAGTACTTC.

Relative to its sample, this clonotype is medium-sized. CDR3 protein: CASSSPRRGGNQPQHF. CDR3 coding DNA: TGTGCCAGCAGTTCACCCCGGCGGGGCGGCAATCAGCCCCAGCATTTT. The rearrangement uses TRBV28 and TRBJ1-5; TRBD1 might be the D (5 bases). The CDR3 is 16 residues long. V lost 4 bases and J lost 2, with 15 bases in between. The germline gives CDR1 MDHEN, CDR2 SYDVKM.

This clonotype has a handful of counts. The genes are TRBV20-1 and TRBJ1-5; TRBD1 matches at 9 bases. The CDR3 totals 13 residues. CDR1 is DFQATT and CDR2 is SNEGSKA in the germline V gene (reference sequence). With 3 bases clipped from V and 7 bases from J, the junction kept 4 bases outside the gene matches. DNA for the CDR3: TGCAGTGCTAGGGACAGGGGACGACAGCCCCAGCATTTT. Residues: CSARDRGRQPQHF.

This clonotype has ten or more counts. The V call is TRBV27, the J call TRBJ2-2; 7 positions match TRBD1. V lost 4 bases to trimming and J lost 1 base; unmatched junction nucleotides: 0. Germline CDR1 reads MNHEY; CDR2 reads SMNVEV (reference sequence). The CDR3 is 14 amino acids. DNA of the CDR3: TGTGCCAGCAGTTGGACAGGGAACACCGGGGAGCTGTTTTTT. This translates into CASSWTGNTGELFF.

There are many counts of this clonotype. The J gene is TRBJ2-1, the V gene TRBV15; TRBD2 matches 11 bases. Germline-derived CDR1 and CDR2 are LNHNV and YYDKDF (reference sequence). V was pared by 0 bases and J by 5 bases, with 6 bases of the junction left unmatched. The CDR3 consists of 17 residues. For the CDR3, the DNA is TGTGCCACCAGCAGAGATCGGCTAGCGGGAGGCAACAATGAGCAGTTCTTC. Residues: CATSRDRLAGGNNEQFF.

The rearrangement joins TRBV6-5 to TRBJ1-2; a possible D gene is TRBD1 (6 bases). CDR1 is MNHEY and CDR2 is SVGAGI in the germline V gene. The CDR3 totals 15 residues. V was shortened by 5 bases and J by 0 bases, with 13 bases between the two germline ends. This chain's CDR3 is CASSSHRDANYGYTF. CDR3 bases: TGTGCCAGCAGTAGTCACAGGGATGCTAACTATGGCTACACCTTC.

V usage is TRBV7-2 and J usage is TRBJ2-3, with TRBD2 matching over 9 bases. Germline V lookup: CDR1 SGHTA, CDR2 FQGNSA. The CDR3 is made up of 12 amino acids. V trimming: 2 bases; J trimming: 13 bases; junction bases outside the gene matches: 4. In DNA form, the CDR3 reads TGTGCCAGCAGCTTAATGGCTAGCGGGGAGTATTTT. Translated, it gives CASSLMASGEYF.

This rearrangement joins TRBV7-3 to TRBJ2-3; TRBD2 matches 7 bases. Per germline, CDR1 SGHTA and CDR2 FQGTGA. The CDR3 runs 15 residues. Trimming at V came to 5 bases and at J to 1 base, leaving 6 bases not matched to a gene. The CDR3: CASSHGTSGTDTQYF. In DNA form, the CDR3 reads TGTGCCAGCAGCCACGGCACTAGCGGCACAGATACGCAGTATTTT.

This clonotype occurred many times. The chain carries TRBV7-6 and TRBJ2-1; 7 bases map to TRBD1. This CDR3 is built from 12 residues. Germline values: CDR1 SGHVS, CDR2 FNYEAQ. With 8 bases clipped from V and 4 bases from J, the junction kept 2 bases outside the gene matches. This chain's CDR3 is CASGTAYNEQFF. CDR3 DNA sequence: TGTGCCAGCGGGACAGCTTACAATGAGCAGTTCTTC.

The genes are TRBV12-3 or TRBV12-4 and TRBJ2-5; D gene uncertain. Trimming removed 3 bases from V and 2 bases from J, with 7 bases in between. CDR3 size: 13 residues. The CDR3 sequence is CASSLGMQETQYF. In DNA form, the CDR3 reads TGTGCCAGCAGTTTGGGGATGCAAGAGACCCAGTACTTC.

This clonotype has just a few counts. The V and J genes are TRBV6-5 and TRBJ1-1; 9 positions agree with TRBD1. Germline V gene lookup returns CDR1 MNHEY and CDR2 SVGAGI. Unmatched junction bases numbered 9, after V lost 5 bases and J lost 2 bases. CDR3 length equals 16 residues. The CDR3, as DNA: TGTGCCAGCAGTACCGGGACAGGGCAAAGAAACACTGAAGCTTTCTTT. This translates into CASSTGTGQRNTEAFF.

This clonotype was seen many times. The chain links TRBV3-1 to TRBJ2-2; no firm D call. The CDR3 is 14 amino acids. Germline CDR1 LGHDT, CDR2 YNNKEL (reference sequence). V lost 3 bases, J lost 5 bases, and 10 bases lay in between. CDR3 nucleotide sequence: TGTGCCAGCAGCCACGCTCTGGGGACCGGGGAGCTGTTTTTT. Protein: CASSHALGTGELFF. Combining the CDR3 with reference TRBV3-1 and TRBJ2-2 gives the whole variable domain DTAVSQTPKYLVTQMGNDKSIKCEQNLGHDTMYWYKQDSKKFLKIMFSYNNKELIINETVPNRFSPKSPDKAHLNLHINSLELGDSAVYFCASSHALGTGELFFGEGSRLTVL.

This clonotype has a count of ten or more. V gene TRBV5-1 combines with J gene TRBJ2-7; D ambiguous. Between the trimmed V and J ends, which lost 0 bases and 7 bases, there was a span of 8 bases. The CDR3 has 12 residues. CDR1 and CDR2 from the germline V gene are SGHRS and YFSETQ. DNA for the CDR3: TGCGCCAGCAGCTTGGACTTTCGGGAGCAGTACTTC. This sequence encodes CASSLDFREQYF. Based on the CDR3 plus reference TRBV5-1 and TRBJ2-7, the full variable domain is KAGVTQTPRYLIKTRGQQVTLSCSPISGHRSVSWYQQTPGQGLQFLFEYFSETQRNKGNFPGRFSGRQFSNSRSEMNVSTLELGDSALYLCASSLDFREQYFGPGTRLTVT.

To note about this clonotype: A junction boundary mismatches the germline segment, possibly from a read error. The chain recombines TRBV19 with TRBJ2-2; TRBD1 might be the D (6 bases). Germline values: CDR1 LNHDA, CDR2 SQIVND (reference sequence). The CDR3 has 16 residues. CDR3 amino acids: CAGSIGQPGDTGELFF. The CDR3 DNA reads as TGTGCCGGTAGTATCGGACAGCCCGGTGACACCGGGGAGCTGTTTTTT. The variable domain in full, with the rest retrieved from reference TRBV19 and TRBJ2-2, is DGGITQSPKYLFRKEGQNVTLSCEQNLNHDAMYWYRQDPGQGLRLIYYSQIVNDFQKGDIAEGYSVSREKKESFPLTVTSAQKNPTAFYLCAGSIGQPGDTGELFFGEGSRLTVL.

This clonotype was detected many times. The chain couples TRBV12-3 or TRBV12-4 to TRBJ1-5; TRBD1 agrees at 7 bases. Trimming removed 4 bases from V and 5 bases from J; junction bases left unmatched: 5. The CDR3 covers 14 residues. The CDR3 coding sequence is TGTGCCAGCAGTTACGACAGGGAGGATCAGCCCCAGCATTTT. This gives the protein CASSYDREDQPQHF.